This T cell receptor beta chain was documented in a study of control samples from healthy donors and cancer patients. TCRdb keeps only in-frame clones here, not all; method: immunoSEQ multiplex PCR. The data show around 230,000 clones, about 93% seen once. The sample was blood. The sequence was obtained from a man between 45 and 60 years old in good health.

DNA of the CDR3: TGTGCCAGTAGTACCTCTTGGCAGGGGCACACTGAAGCTTTCTTT. It codes for CASSTSWQGHTEAFF. The gene calls are TRBV19 and TRBJ1-1; possible D gene TRBD1, 6 bases. Germline assignment: CDR1 LNHDA and CDR2 SQIVND (reference sequence). V gave up 4 bases and J gave up 3 bases, with 15 bases separating them. The CDR3 totals 15 residues.